The next 5 T cell receptor beta chains were all read from a single sample in a study of cytomegalovirus exposure and HLA in healthy donors listed by TCRdb under 2017. The method was the immunoSEQ multiplex PCR assay. For the multiplex PCR, a mixture combining 60 forward primers for TCR Vbeta segments and 13 reverse primers for TCR Jbeta segments was used. Here the immuneACCESS table is served through TCRdb, limited to in-frame sequences with V and J called. Missing clones are a known gap in these copies; in checked studies unresolved V genes cover under half, and the rest lacks a known reason. For this sample, the table gives roughly 120,000 clones. Clones ranked in the top ten supply 6.8% of the sample. Sample: PBMCs. Receptors originate from a man in his forties in good health and CMV-seropositive.

The rearrangement joins TRBV27 to TRBJ2-7; no firm D call. V lost 2 bases and J lost 0, with 11 bases in between. Per germline, CDR1 MNHEY and CDR2 SMNVEV (reference sequence). This CDR3 comprises 15 residues. In nucleotides, the CDR3 is TGTGCCAGCAGTTTAATGGCAGGCACCTCCTACGAGCAGTACTTC. Translation gives CASSLMAGTSYEQYF.

The V gene is TRBV19, the J gene TRBJ1-5; tentatively, D is TRBD1 (5 bases). This CDR3 has 16 amino acids. Germline values: CDR1 LNHDA, CDR2 SQIVND (reference sequence). The ends were cut back, 6 bases at V and 0 bases at J, with 15 bases in the middle. CDR3: CASSPRTPNSNQPQHF. DNA for the CDR3: TGTGCCAGTAGCCCGAGGACACCTAATAGCAATCAGCCCCAGCATTTT.

J is TRBJ1-4 and V is TRBV15; D gene ambiguous. The V gene's germline CDR1 is LNHNV and CDR2 YYDKDF (reference sequence). The CDR3 consists of 14 residues. With 3 bases removed from V and 5 bases from J, the gap between germline ends came to 10 bases. CDR3 bases: TGTGCCACCAGCAGCCTAGCCTCAAATGAAAAACTGTTTTTT. This encodes CATSSLASNEKLFF.

For the CDR3, the DNA is TGTGCCAGCAGCCACCCGGGACAGTTGAACACTGAAGCTTTCTTT. Residues: CASSHPGQLNTEAFF. V gene TRBV4-2 combines with J gene TRBJ1-1, with 7 bases matching TRBD1. The germline CDR1 and CDR2 sequences are LGHNA and YNFKEQ. J gave up 0 bases and V 3 bases, and 4 bases lay outside the gene matches. The CDR3 runs 15 residues.

The chain carries TRBV10-3 and TRBJ2-2; 8 bases agree with TRBD2. The germline CDR1 and CDR2 sequences are ENHRY and SYGVKD. The V gene end was trimmed by 4 bases and the J gene end by 4 bases; junction bases not matched to a gene: 5. This CDR3 has 15 residues. The CDR3 nucleotides read TGTGCCATCAGTGTCGCGGGAGGCCCCACCGGGGAGCTGTTTTTT. Its protein is CAISVAGGPTGELFF.